The rows below give T cell receptor beta chains drawn from one sample of a study of blood T cell repertoires in COVID-19. Assay used: immunoSEQ multiplex PCR; TCRdb lists only in-frame clones, some missing. The sample includes fewer than 250,000 clones, around 86% of them seen just once. The sequenced sample was peripheral blood. Source of these receptors: a man aged 60 to 75 with acute or convalescent COVID-19. Both conserved end residues are part of each CDR3. The D gene is left open where the match is weak. The listing skips clone size in some rows; elsewhere it reads once, few, many or a size class.

clone_size,j_call,d_call,v_call,cdr3_aa,cdr3_nt
many,TRBJ2-7,TRBD1,TRBV16,CASSQPTDRGRYEQYF,TGTGCCAGCAGCCAACCCACGGACAGGGGGCGGTACGAGCAGTACTTC
once,TRBJ2-6,NA,TRBV5-4,CASSSSPGGANVLTF,TGTGCCAGCAGCTCCTCTCCAGGGGGGGCCAACGTCCTGACTTTC
few,TRBJ2-3,NA,TRBV5-1,CASSLGLPRTDTQYF,TGCGCCAGCAGCCTAGGACTACCCCGCACAGATACGCAGTATTTT
NA,TRBJ2-3,NA,TRBV2,CASSALGTEGDTQYF,TGTGCCAGCAGTGCCCTAGGTACCGAGGGAGATACGCAGTATTTT
NA,TRBJ1-2,TRBD1,TRBV2,CASSLQGAQVYGYTF,TGTGCCAGCAGTCTTCAGGGGGCGCAGGTGTATGGCTACACCTTC
NA,TRBJ2-5,TRBD2,TRBV29-1,CSVRGAGETQYF,TGCAGCGTGCGGGGGGCCGGAGAGACCCAGTACTTC
NA,TRBJ1-4,TRBD1,TRBV29-1,CSARTGSNEKLFF,TGCAGCGCCAGGACAGGGAGTAATGAAAAACTGTTTTTT
few,TRBJ2-1,TRBD2,TRBV2,CASSPLAAYNEQFF,TGTGCCAGCAGTCCACTAGCGGCCTACAATGAGCAGTTCTTC
NA,TRBJ1-2,NA,TRBV13,CASSLAPGGDYGYTF,TGTGCCAGCAGCTTAGCCCCGGGGGGGGACTATGGCTACACCTTC
NA,TRBJ1-1,NA,TRBV12-3/TRBV12-4,CASTFGWTEAFF,TGTGCCAGCACCTTCGGGTGGACTGAAGCTTTCTTT
NA,TRBJ1-5,NA,TRBV2,CASSEALRVNQPQHF,TGTGCCAGCAGTGAAGCGCTTCGGGTCAATCAGCCCCAGCATTTT
NA,TRBJ2-2,TRBD2,TRBV7-2,CASSLAVGVAGRFTGELFF,TGTGCCAGCAGCTTAGCCGTCGGGGTAGCGGGGCGGTTCACCGGGGAGCTGTTTTTT
NA,TRBJ1-2,TRBD1,TRBV10-3,CAISESGQGLSYGYTF,TGTGCCATCAGTGAGTCGGGACAGGGCCTTTCCTATGGCTACACCTTC
NA,TRBJ1-6,NA,TRBV6-4,CASSDLGANSPLHF,TGTGCCAGCAGTGACCTAGGGGCCAATTCACCCCTCCACTTT
NA,TRBJ2-2,TRBD2,TRBV4-3,CASSSGTSGMAGELFF,TGCGCCAGCAGCTCCGGGACTAGCGGGATGGCCGGGGAGCTGTTTTTT
NA,TRBJ2-1,NA,TRBV24-1,CATSDLTTGNEQFF,TGTGCCACCAGTGATTTAACTACAGGGAATGAGCAGTTCTTC
NA,TRBJ1-1,NA,TRBV3-1/TRBV3-2,CASSQVGGGSEAFF,TGTGCCAGCAGCCAAGTGGGTGGGGGCTCTGAAGCTTTCTTT
NA,TRBJ2-1,TRBD1,TRBV6-5,CASSWDSTSYNEQFF,TGTGCCAGCAGTTGGGACAGCACCTCCTACAATGAGCAGTTCTTC
NA,TRBJ1-1,NA,TRBV7-2,CASSLGGGGPHEAFF,TGTGCCAGCAGCTTAGGGGGGGGCGGGCCTCATGAAGCTTTCTTT
NA,TRBJ2-7,NA,TRBV5-1,CASRDIRSSYEQYF,TGCGCCAGCAGGGACATCAGGAGCTCCTACGAGCAGTACTTC
once,TRBJ2-5,NA,TRBV11-2,CASSLDRGWQETQYF,TGTGCCAGCAGCTTAGATCGGGGGTGGCAAGAGACCCAGTACTTC
NA,TRBJ2-3,NA,TRBV18,CASSPSSGVSTDTQYF,TGTGCCAGCTCACCTTCTTCAGGGGTTAGCACAGATACGCAGTATTTT
once,TRBJ2-6,TRBD1,TRBV19,CASRTGVGANVLTF,TGTGCCAGTAGAACAGGGGTTGGGGCCAACGTCCTGACTTTC
NA,TRBJ2-5,NA,TRBV10-2,CASSASIGGRKTQYF,TGCGCCAGCAGTGCAAGTATAGGAGGTCGGAAGACCCAGTACTTC
NA,TRBJ1-1,NA,TRBV7-9,CASSRNRVEAFF,TGTGCCAGCAGCAGAAACAGGGTTGAAGCTTTCTTT
NA,TRBJ2-3,TRBD1,TRBV6-5,CASSYSDRLYNTQYF,TGTGCCAGCAGTTACTCGGACAGGCTATACAATACGCAGTATTTT
NA,TRBJ2-5,NA,TRBV29-1,CSVGPRAIPQTQYF,TGCAGCGTTGGCCCCAGGGCAATCCCCCAGACCCAGTACTTC
few,TRBJ2-7,NA,TRBV7-2,CASSLQKTYEQYF,TGTGCCAGCAGCTTACAAAAAACCTACGAGCAGTACTTC
NA,TRBJ2-5,TRBD2,TRBV5-1,CASSSGLAGQRETQYF,TGCGCCAGCAGCTCGGGACTAGCGGGGCAAAGAGAGACCCAGTACTTC
NA,TRBJ2-7,TRBD1,TRBV5-8,CASSAPGTGSIKQYF,TGTGCCAGCAGCGCGCCCGGGACAGGTAGCATAAAGCAGTACTTC
NA,TRBJ1-4,TRBD1,TRBV13,CASSIRGPDEKLFF,TGTGCCAGCAGCATCAGGGGGCCGGATGAAAAACTGTTTTTT
NA,TRBJ2-5,NA,TRBV7-2,CASTEDTTSETQYF,TGTGCCAGCACCGAGGACACGACGTCGGAGACCCAGTACTTC
NA,TRBJ1-4,TRBD1,TRBV6-5,CASRSLGTGNEKLFF,TGTGCCAGCAGGTCATTGGGGACAGGCAATGAAAAACTGTTTTTT
NA,TRBJ1-5,TRBD1,TRBV15,CATSTQTGGFQPQHF,TGTGCCACCAGCACGCAGACAGGGGGTTTTCAGCCCCAGCATTTT
NA,TRBJ2-3,TRBD2,TRBV7-2,CASSLGLAGGPRTDTQYF,TGTGCCAGCAGCTTAGGGCTAGCGGGGGGGCCGCGCACAGATACGCAGTATTTT
NA,TRBJ2-5,NA,TRBV18,CASSPPQIQETQYF,TGTGCCAGCTCACCACCCCAGATCCAAGAGACCCAGTACTTC
NA,TRBJ2-1,NA,TRBV28,CASSLLSSYNEQFF,TGTGCCAGCAGTTTGCTGAGCTCCTACAATGAGCAGTTCTTC
many,TRBJ2-1,TRBD2,TRBV11-3,CASSLGTSGGNEQFF,TGTGCCAGCAGCTTAGGAACTAGCGGGGGGAATGAGCAGTTCTTC
NA,TRBJ2-3,NA,TRBV14,CASSQETGTDTQYF,TGTGCCAGCAGCCAAGAGACCGGGACAGATACGCAGTATTTT
once,TRBJ1-2,NA,TRBV24-1,CATSDSTGTDYYGYTF,TGTGCCACCAGTGATTCAACAGGGACGGATTACTATGGCTACACCTTC
NA,TRBJ2-2,NA,TRBV5-8,CASSFLFGNTGELFF,TGTGCCAGCAGCTTCTTATTCGGGAATACCGGGGAGCTGTTTTTT
NA,TRBJ2-5,TRBD1,TRBV5-4,CASRTTGEETQYF,TGTGCCAGCAGGACAACAGGGGAGGAGACCCAGTACTTC
NA,TRBJ2-7,TRBD1,TRBV12-3/TRBV12-4,CASADRGLYEQYF,TGTGCCAGCGCGGACAGGGGGCTATACGAGCAGTACTTC